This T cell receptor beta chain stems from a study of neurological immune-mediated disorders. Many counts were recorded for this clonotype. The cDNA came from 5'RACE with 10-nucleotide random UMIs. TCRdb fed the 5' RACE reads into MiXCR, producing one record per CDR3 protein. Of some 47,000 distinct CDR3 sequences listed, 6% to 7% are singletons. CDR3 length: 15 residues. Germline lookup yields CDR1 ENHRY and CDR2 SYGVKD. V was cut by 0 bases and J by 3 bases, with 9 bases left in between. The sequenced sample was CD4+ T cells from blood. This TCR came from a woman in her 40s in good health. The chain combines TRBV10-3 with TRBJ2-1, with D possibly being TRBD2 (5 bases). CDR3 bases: TGTGCCATCAGTGAGTCCGCGGGCTACTACAATGAGCAGTTCTTC. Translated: CAISESAGYYNEQFF.